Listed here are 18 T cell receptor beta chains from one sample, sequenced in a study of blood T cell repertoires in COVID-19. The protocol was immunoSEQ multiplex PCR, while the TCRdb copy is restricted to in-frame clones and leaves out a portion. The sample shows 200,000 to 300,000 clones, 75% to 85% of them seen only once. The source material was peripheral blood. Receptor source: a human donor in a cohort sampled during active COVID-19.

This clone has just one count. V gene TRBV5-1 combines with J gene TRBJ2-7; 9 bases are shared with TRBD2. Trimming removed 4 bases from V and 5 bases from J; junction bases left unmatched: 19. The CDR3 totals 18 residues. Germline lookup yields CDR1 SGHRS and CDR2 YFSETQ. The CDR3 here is CASSAEPPGLAFEDEQYF. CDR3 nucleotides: TGCGCCAGCAGCGCAGAACCTCCGGGACTAGCTTTTGAGGACGAGCAGTACTTC.

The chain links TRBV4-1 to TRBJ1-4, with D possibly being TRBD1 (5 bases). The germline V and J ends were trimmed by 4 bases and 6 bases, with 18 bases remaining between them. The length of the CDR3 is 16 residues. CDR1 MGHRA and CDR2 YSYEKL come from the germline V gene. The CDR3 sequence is CASSRNQGGSDEKLFF. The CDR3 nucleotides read TGCGCCAGCAGCCGGAACCAGGGTGGAAGTGATGAAAAACTGTTTTTT.

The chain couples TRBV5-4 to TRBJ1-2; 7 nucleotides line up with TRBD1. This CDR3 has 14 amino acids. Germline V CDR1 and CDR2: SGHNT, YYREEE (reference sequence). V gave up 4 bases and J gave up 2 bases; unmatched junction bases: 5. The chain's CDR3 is CASSLWDRNYGYTF. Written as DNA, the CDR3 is TGTGCCAGCAGCCTGTGGGACAGAAACTATGGCTACACCTTC.

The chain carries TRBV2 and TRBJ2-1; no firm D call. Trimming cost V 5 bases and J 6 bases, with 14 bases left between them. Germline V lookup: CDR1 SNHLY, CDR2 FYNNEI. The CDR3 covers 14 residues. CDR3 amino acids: CASSSGLTRNEQFF. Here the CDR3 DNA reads TGTGCCAGCAGTTCGGGTCTTACCCGCAATGAGCAGTTCTTC.

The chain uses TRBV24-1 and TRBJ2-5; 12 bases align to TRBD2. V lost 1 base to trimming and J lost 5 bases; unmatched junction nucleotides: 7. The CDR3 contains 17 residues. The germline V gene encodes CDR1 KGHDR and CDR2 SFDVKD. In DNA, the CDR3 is TGTGCCACCAGTGATTTCGAGACTAGCGGGAGCGGGGAGACCCAGTACTTC. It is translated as CATSDFETSGSGETQYF.

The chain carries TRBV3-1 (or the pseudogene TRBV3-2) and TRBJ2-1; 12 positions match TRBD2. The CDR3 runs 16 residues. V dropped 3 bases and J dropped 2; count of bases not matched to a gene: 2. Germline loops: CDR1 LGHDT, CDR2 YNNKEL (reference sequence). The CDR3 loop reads CASSHSSGRAYNEQFF. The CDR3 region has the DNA TGTGCCAGCAGCCATTCTAGCGGGAGGGCCTACAATGAGCAGTTCTTC.

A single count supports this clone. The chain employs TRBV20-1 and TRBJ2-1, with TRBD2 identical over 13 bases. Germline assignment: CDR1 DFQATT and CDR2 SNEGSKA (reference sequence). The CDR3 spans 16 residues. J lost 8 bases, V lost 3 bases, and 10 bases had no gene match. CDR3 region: CSASTTGTSGADEQFF. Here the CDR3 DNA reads TGCAGTGCTAGTACGACCGGGACTAGCGGGGCCGATGAGCAGTTCTTC.

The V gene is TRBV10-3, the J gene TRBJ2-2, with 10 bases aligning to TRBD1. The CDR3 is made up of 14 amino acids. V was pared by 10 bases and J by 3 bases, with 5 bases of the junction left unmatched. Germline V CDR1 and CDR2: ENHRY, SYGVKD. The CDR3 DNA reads TGTGCCACCGCCGGGACAGGGGACACCGGGGAGCTGTTTTTT. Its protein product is CATAGTGDTGELFF.

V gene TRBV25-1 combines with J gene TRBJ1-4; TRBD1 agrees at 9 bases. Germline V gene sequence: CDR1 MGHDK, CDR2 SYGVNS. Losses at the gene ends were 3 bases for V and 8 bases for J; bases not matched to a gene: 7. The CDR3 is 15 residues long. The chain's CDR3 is CASSERGQGGEKLFF. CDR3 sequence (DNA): TGTGCCAGCAGTGAGAGGGGACAGGGAGGGGAAAAACTGTTTTTT. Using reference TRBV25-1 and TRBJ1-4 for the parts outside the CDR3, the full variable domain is EADIYQTPRYLVIGTGKKITLECSQTMGHDKMYWYQQDPGMELHLIHYSYGVNSTEKGDLSSESTVSRIRTEHFPLTLESARPSHTSQYLCASSERGQGGEKLFFGSGTQLSVL.

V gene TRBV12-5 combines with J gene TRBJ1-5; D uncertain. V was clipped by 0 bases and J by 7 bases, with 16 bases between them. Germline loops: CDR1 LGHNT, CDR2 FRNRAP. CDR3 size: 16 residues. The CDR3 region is CASGLVQAGLGQPQHF. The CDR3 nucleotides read TGTGCTAGTGGTTTGGTACAAGCTGGTCTGGGCCAGCCCCAGCATTTT.

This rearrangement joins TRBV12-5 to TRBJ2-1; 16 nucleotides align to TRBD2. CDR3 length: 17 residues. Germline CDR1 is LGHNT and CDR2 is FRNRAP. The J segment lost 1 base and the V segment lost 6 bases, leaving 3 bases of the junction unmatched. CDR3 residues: CASGRGLAGGSYNEQFF. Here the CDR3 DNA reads TGTGCTAGTGGGAGGGGACTAGCGGGAGGGTCCTACAATGAGCAGTTCTTC.

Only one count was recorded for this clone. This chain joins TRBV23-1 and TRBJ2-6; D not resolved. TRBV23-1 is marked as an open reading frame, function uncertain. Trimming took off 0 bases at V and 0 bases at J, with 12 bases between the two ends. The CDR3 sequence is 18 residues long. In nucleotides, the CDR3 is TGCGCCAGCAGTCAATCTACCGTTAGAGACTCTGGGGCCAACGTCCTGACTTTC. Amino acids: CASSQSTVRDSGANVLTF.

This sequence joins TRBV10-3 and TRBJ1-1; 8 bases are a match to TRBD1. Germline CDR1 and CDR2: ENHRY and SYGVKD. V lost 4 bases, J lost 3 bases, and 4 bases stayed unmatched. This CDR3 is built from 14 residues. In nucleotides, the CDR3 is TGTGCCATCAGTGCAGGCAGGGGGCACACTGAAGCTTTCTTT. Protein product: CAISAGRGHTEAFF.

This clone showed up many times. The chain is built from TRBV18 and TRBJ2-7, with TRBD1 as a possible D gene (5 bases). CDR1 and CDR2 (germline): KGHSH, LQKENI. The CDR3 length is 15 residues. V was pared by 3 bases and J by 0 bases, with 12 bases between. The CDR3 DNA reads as TGTGCCAGCTCACCGTCGACAGCACGCTCCTACGAGCAGTACTTC. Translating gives CASSPSTARSYEQYF. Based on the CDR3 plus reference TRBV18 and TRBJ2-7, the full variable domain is NAGVMQNPRHLVRRRGQEARLRCSPMKGHSHVYWYRQLPEEGLKFMVYLQKENIIDESGMPKERFSAEFPKEGPSILRIQQVVRGDSAAYFCASSPSTARSYEQYFGPGTRLTVT.

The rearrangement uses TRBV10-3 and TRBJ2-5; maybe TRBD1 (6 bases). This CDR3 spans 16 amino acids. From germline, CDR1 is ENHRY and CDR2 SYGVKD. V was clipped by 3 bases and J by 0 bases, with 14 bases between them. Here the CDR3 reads CAISDTARGYQETQYF. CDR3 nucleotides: TGTGCCATCAGTGATACGGCCAGGGGCTACCAAGAGACCCAGTACTTC.

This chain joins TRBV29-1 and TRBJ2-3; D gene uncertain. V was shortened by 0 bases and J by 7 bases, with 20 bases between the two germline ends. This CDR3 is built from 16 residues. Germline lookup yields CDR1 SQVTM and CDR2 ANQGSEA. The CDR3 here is CSVEDRMWAGMNTQYF. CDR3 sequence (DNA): TGCAGCGTTGAAGATCGGATGTGGGCAGGTATGAATACGCAGTATTTT.

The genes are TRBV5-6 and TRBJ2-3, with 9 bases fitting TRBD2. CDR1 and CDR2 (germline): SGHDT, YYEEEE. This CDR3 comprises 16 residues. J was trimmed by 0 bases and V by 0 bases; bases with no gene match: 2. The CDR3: CASSLATSGSTDTQYF. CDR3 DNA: TGTGCCAGCAGCTTGGCGACTAGCGGTAGCACAGATACGCAGTATTTT.

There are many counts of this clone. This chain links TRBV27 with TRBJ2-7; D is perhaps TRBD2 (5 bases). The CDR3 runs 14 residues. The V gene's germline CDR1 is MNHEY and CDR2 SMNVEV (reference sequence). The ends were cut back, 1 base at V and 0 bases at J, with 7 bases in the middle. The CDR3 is CASSLYGNSYEQYF. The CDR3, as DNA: TGTGCCAGCAGTTTATACGGGAACTCCTACGAGCAGTACTTC.